This TCR beta chain was captured in a study of T cell repertoires in cytomegalovirus infection. This clonotype was found a few times. Antigen unknown. A single record per CDR3 protein comes from TCRdb applying MiXCR to the reads. The data contain about 250,000 distinct CDR3 sequences, about a sixth of them singletons. V lost 2 bases and J lost 3; bases outside the gene matches: 5. The CDR3 is 15 residues long. The germline CDR1 and CDR2 sequences are KGHSH and LQKENI. Notes on the study in general: HLA-C-restricted CMV-specific TCR beta clonotypes prevailed in the ex vivo response.

Sequencing was done on a sample of CD8+ T cells from PBMCs. The genes are TRBV18 and TRBJ2-7, with 9 positions matching TRBD1. The receptor was derived from a human donor in good health (CMV status not recorded). Some clones in this sample may be carry-over from other donors' samples. This chain's CDR3 is CASSPSGQGIYEQYF. CDR3 nucleotides: TGTGCCAGCTCACCATCGGGACAGGGCATCTACGAGCAGTACTTC. The full variable domain, with the rest looked up from reference TRBV18 and TRBJ2-7, is NAGVMQNPRHLVRRRGQEARLRCSPMKGHSHVYWYRQLPEEGLKFMVYLQKENIIDESGMPKERFSAEFPKEGPSILRIQQVVRGDSAAYFCASSPSGQGIYEQYFGPGTRLTVT.